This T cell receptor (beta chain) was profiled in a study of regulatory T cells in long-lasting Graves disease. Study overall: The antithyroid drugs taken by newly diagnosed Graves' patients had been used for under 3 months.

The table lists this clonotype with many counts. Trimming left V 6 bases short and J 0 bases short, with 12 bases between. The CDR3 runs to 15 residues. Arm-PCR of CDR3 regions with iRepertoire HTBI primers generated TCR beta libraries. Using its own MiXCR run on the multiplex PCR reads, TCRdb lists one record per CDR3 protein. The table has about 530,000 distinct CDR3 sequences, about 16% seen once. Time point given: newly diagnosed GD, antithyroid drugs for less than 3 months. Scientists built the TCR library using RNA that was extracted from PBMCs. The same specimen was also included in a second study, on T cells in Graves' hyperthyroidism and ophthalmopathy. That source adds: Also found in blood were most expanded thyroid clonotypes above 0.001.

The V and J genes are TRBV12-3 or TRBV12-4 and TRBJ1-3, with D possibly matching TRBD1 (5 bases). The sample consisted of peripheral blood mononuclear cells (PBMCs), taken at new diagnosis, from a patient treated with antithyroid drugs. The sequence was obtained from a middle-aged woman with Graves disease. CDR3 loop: CASSSYRSSGNTIYF. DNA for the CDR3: TGTGCCAGCAGCTCCTACAGGAGCTCTGGAAACACCATATATTTT.